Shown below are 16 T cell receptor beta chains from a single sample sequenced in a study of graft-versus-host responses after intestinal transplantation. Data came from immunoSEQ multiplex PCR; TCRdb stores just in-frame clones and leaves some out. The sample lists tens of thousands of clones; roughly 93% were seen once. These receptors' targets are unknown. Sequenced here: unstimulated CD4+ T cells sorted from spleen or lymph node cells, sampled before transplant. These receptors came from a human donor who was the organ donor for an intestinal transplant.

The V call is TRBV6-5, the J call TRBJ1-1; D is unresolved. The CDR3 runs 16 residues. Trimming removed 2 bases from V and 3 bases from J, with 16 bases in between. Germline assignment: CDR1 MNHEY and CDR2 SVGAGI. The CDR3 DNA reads TGTGCCAGCAGTTACGGTCGGCTCCCGGTGGACACTGAAGCTTTCTTT. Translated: CASSYGRLPVDTEAFF.

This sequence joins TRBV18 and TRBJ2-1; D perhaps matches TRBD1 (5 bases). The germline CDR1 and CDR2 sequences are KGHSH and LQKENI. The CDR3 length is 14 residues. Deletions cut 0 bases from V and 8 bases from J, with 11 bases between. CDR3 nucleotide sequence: TGTGCCAGCTCACCACCTGCAGGGATCTATGAGCAGTTCTTC. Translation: CASSPPAGIYEQFF.

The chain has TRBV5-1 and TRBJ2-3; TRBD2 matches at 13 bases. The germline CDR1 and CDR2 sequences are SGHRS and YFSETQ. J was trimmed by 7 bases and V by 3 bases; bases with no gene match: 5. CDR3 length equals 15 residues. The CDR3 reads CASSYTSGGANTQYF. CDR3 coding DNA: TGCGCCAGCAGCTACACTAGCGGGGGGGCGAATACGCAGTATTTT. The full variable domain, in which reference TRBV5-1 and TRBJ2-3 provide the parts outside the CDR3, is KAGVTQTPRYLIKTRGQQVTLSCSPISGHRSVSWYQQTPGQGLQFLFEYFSETQRNKGNFPGRFSGRQFSNSRSEMNVSTLELGDSALYLCASSYTSGGANTQYFGPGTRLTVL.

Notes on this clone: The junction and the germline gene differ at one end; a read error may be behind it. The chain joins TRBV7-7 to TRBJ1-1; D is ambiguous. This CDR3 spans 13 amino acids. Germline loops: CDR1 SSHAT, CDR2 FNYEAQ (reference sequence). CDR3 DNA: TGTGCTAGCAGCCTCAGCGAGAACACTGAAGCTTTCTTT. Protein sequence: CASSLSENTEAFF.

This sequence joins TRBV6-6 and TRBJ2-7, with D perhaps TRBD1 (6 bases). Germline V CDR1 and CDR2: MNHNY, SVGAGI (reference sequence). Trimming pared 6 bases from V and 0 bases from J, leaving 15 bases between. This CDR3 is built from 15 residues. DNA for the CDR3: TGTGCCAGCAGGTCAGGGACATATTCCTCCTACGAGCAGTACTTC. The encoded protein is CASRSGTYSSYEQYF.

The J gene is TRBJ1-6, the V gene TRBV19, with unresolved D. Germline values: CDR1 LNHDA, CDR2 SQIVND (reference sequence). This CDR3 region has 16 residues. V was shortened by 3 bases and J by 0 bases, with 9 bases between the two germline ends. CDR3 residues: CASSIGRSSYNSPLHF. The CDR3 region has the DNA TGTGCCAGTAGTATCGGCAGAAGCTCCTATAATTCACCCCTCCACTTT.

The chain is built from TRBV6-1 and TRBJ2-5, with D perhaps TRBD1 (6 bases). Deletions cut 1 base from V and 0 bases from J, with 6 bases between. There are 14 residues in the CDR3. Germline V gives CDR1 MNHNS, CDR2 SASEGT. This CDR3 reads CASSEGGHQETQYF. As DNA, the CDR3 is TGTGCCAGCAGTGAAGGGGGGCACCAAGAGACCCAGTACTTC.

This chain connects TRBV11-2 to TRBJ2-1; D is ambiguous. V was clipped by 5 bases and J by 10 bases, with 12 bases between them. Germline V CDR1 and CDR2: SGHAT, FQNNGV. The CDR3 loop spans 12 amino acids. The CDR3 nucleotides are TGTGCCAGCAGCCCAGAGGTAGGGGAGCAGTTCTTC. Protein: CASSPEVGEQFF.

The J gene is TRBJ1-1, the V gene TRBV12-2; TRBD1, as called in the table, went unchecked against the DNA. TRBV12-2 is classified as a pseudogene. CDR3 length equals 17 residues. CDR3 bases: TGTGCAAGTCGCTTAGATTTGGCCAGGGAAGATGTGTCTGAAGCTTTCTTT. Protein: CASRLDLAREDVSEAFF.

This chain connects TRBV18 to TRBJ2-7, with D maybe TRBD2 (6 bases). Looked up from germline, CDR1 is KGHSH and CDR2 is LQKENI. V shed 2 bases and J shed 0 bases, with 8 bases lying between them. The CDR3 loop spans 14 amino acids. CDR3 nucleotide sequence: TGTGCCAGCTCACCAGGGGGAGGCTCCTACGAGCAGTACTTC. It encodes CASSPGGGSYEQYF.

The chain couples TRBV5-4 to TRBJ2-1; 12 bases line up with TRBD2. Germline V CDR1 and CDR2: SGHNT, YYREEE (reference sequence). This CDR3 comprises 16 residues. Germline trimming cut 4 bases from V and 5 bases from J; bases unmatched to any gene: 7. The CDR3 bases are TGTGCCAGCAGCACCCCAGGACTAGCGGGGAACAATGAGCAGTTCTTC. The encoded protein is CASSTPGLAGNNEQFF. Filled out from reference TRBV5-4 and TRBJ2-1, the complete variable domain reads ETGVTQSPTHLIKTRGQQVTLRCSSQSGHNTVSWYQQALGQGPQFIFQYYREEENGRGNFPPRFSGLQFPNYSSELNVNALELDDSALYLCASSTPGLAGNNEQFFGPGTRLTVL.

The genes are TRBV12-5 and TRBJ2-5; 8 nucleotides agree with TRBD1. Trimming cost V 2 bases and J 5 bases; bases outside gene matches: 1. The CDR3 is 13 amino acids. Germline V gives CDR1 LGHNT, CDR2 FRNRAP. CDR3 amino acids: CASGLQGAETQYF. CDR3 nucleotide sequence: TGTGCTAGTGGTTTGCAGGGGGCGGAGACCCAGTACTTC.

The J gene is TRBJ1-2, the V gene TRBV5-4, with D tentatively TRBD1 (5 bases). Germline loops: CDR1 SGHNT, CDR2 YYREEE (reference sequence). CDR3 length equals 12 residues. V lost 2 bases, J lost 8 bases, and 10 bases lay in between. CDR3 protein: CASSLLAGGYTF. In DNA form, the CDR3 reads TGTGCCAGCAGCTTACTGGCAGGGGGCTACACCTTC.

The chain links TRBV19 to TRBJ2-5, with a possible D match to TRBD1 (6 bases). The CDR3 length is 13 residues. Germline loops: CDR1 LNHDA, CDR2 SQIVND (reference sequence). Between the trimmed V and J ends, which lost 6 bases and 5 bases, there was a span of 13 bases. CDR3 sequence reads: CASRRTVSETQYF. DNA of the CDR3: TGTGCCAGTAGGAGGACAGTCTCTGAGACCCAGTACTTC.

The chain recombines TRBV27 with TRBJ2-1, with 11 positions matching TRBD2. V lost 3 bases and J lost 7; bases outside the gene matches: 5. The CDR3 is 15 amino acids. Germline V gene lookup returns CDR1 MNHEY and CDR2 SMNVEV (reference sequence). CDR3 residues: CASSFSTSGGNEQFF. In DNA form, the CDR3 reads TGTGCCAGCAGTTTCTCTACTAGCGGGGGAAATGAGCAGTTCTTC.

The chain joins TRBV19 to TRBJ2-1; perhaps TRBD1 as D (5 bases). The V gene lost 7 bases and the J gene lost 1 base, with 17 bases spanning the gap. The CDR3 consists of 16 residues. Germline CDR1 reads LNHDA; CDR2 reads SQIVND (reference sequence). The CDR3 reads CASTVDPGKSYNEQFF. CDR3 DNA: TGTGCCAGTACCGTCGATCCAGGGAAATCCTACAATGAGCAGTTCTTC.